A selection of T cell receptor beta chains follows, all from one sample in a study of control samples from healthy donors and cancer patients. TCRdb keeps only in-frame clones here, not all; method: immunoSEQ multiplex PCR. Here the sample spans 78,000 or so clones, approximately 80% being singletons. Sequencing was done on a sample of blood. The receptors here all came from a man in his fifties or sixties in good health. CDR3s include the opening cysteine and the closing phenylalanine or tryptophan. A D gene is named only where the DNA matches it firmly. Not all rows give a size; the values are once, few, many and, for expanded clones, a class.

V	D	size	J	CDR3	DNA
TRBV1	NA	NA	TRBJ1-6	CTSSQDDGTGEDSPLHF	TGCACCAGCAGCCAAGATGACGGGACAGGGGAGGATTCACCCCTCCACTTT
TRBV29-1	TRBD1	NA	TRBJ1-2	CSVDRGNYGYTF	TGCAGCGTTGACAGGGGGAACTATGGCTACACCTTC
TRBV9	NA	once	TRBJ1-2	CAGGASGYTF	TGTGCCGGGGGGGCTTCCGGCTACACCTTC
TRBV7-9	NA	NA	TRBJ1-1	CASTPPGRSTEAFF	TGTGCCAGCACCCCTCCGGGTCGGAGCACTGAAGCTTTCTTT
TRBV3-1/TRBV3-2	TRBD2	NA	TRBJ2-2	CASSPLAGGGTGELFF	TGTGCCAGCAGCCCCTTAGCGGGCGGAGGTACCGGGGAGCTGTTTTTT
TRBV19	TRBD1	once	TRBJ2-1	CASSIGTGAYNEQFF	TGTGCCAGTAGTATAGGGACAGGGGCCTACAATGAGCAGTTCTTC
TRBV2	NA	few	TRBJ1-5	CASRLAGSVSNQPQHF	TGTGCCAGCCGTTTAGCTGGGAGCGTGAGCAATCAGCCCCAGCATTTT
TRBV28	NA	NA	TRBJ1-5	CASSLYMGNSNQPQHF	TGTGCCAGCAGTTTATATATGGGAAACTCTAATCAGCCCCAGCATTTT
TRBV6-2/TRBV6-3	TRBD2	NA	TRBJ2-1	CASSYRLAGGSSYNEQFF	TGTGCCAGCAGTTACCGGCTAGCGGGAGGGAGCTCCTACAATGAGCAGTTCTTC
TRBV6-9	TRBD2	NA	TRBJ2-1	CASSASGTSVDEQFF	TGTGCCAGCAGTGCCTCCGGGACTAGCGTGGATGAGCAGTTCTTC
TRBV11-3	NA	NA	TRBJ2-7	CASSLGTGPYEQYF	TGTGCCAGCAGCTTAGGGACGGGACCCTACGAGCAGTACTTC
TRBV18	NA	NA	TRBJ1-3	CATSLGSPLSGNTIYF	TGTGCCACCTCCTTAGGATCTCCACTCTCTGGAAACACCATATATTTT
TRBV9	TRBD2	NA	TRBJ2-7	CASSGTSGRREQYF	TGTGCCAGCAGCGGGACTAGCGGGAGGCGCGAGCAGTACTTC
TRBV5-4	NA	NA	TRBJ1-2	CASSQDRGYGYTF	TGTGCCAGCAGCCAAGACAGAGGCTATGGCTACACCTTC
TRBV11-2	NA	NA	TRBJ1-4	CASSLGGWATNEKLFF	TGTGCCAGCAGCTTAGGGGGTTGGGCAACTAATGAAAAACTGTTTTTT
TRBV7-9	TRBD2	NA	TRBJ2-5	CASNPDGRGQETQYF	TGTGCCAGCAACCCCGATGGGAGGGGACAAGAGACCCAGTACTTC
TRBV28	NA	NA	TRBJ2-1	CASSRFIGKRARSYNEQFF	TGTGCCAGCAGCCGCTTCATAGGAAAGCGGGCCAGGTCCTACAATGAGCAGTTCTTC
TRBV11-1	NA	few	TRBJ2-1	CASSLSMRATDEQFF	TGTGCCAGCAGTCTTAGCATGAGGGCGACGGATGAGCAGTTCTTC
TRBV24-1	NA	NA	TRBJ2-3	CATSDLSGDGGDTQYF	TGTGCCACCAGTGATTTGAGCGGGGACGGGGGCGATACGCAGTATTTT
TRBV5-1	TRBD2	once	TRBJ2-7	CASSPGGGSAAYEQYF	TGCGCCAGCAGCCCGGGAGGGGGGTCCGCGGCCTACGAGCAGTACTTC
TRBV18	TRBD1	NA	TRBJ1-1	CASSTTGQGATEAFF	TGTGCCAGCTCAACGACCGGACAGGGGGCGACTGAAGCTTTCTTT
TRBV19	TRBD1	NA	TRBJ1-4	CASIPGQSRNEKLFF	TGTGCCAGTATCCCGGGACAGTCAAGGAATGAAAAACTGTTTTTT
TRBV12-3/TRBV12-4	TRBD2	NA	TRBJ2-1	CASRLAGLYEQFF	TGTGCCAGCAGACTAGCGGGATTGTATGAGCAGTTCTTC
TRBV4-3	NA	NA	TRBJ2-5	CASSQDLTDEGETQYF	TGCGCCAGCAGCCAAGACCTTACAGACGAGGGGGAGACCCAGTACTTC
TRBV4-1	NA	NA	TRBJ2-3	CASSRLPGPPQYF	TGCGCCAGCAGCCGACTACCGGGACCTCCGCAGTATTTT
TRBV10-3	NA	NA	TRBJ2-3	CAISEHASGVDTQYF	TGTGCCATCAGTGAGCACGCCAGTGGGGTAGATACGCAGTATTTT
TRBV7-2	TRBD1	NA	TRBJ1-4	CASSLDRGMGKLFF	TGTGCCAGCAGCTTAGACAGGGGCATGGGAAAACTGTTTTTT
TRBV7-2	TRBD2	few	TRBJ2-3	CASSSLAGSGTDTQYF	TGTGCCAGCAGCTCTTTAGCGGGGAGTGGAACAGATACGCAGTATTTT
TRBV3-1/TRBV3-2	NA	few	TRBJ1-3	CASSQGGNTIYF	TGTGCCAGCAGCCAAGGGGGTAACACCATATATTTT
TRBV25-1	TRBD2	NA	TRBJ2-7	CASGGTRDEQYF	TGTGCCAGCGGTGGGACTAGGGATGAGCAGTACTTC
TRBV28	TRBD1	NA	TRBJ1-1	CASSDPGGTGEAFF	TGTGCCAGCAGTGACCCTGGTGGGACAGGTGAAGCTTTCTTT